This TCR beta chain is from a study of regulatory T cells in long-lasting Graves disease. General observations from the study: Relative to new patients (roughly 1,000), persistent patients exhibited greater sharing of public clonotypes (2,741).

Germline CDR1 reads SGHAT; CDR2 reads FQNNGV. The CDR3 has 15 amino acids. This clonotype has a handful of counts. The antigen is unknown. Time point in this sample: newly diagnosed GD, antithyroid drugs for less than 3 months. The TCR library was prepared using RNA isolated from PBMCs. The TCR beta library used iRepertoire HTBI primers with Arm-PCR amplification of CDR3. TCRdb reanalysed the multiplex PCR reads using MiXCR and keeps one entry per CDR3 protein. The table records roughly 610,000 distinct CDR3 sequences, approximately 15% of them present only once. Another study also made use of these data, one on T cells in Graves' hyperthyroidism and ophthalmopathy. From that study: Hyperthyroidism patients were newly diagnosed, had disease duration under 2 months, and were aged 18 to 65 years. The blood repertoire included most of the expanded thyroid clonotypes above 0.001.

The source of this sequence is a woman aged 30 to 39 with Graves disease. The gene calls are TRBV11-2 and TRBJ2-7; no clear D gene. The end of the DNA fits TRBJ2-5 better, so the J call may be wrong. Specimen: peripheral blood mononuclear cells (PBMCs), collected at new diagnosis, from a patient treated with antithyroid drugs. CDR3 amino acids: CASSQDFMSKETQYF. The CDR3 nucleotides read TGTGCCAGCAGCCAAGATTTTATGAGCAAGGAGACCCAGTACTTC.